A single sample gave rise to the 6 T cell receptor beta chains below, sequenced in a study of spatial heterogeneity in lung cancer. TCRdb independently ran MiXCR on the 5' RACE reads; one entry per CDR3 protein. The sample lists roughly 110,000 distinct CDR3 sequences, approximately 10% occurring once. Stated time point: blood at routine non-recurrence follow-up after resection. Source: PBMCs, taken at follow-up. These receptors originate from a female donor with early-stage non-small cell lung cancer.

This clonotype was detected many times. This chain uses TRBV2 with TRBJ2-5; D is ambiguous. The V gene's germline CDR1 is SNHLY and CDR2 FYNNEI. V shed 7 bases and J shed 1 base, with 7 bases lying between them. This CDR3 spans 12 amino acids. CDR3 DNA sequence: TGTGCCAGCACCGGATTCCAAGAGACCCAGTACTTC. Its protein is CASTGFQETQYF.

The chain recombines TRBV5-1 with TRBJ2-7, with D possibly matching TRBD2 (6 bases). V gave up 0 bases and J gave up 1 base, with 11 bases separating them. The CDR3 runs 15 residues. The germline gives CDR1 SGHRS, CDR2 YFSETQ. The CDR3 reads CASSLVGGTSYEQYF. In DNA form, the CDR3 reads TGCGCCAGCAGCTTGGTTGGCGGGACGTCCTACGAGCAGTACTTC.

The chain links TRBV7-2 to TRBJ2-3, with TRBD2 matching over 12 bases. Per germline, CDR1 SGHTA and CDR2 FQGNSA. The V segment lost 5 bases and the J segment 5 bases; nucleotides outside the gene matches: 14. This CDR3 contains 18 residues. CDR3: CASSRGLAGFRRGDTQYF. CDR3 nucleotide sequence: TGTGCCAGCAGCCGCGGACTAGCGGGATTCCGTAGGGGAGATACGCAGTATTTT.

This clonotype was observed a handful of times. The chain couples TRBV7-2 to TRBJ2-1, with no clear D. The CDR3 sequence is 14 residues long. Per the germline V gene, CDR1 is SGHTA and CDR2 is FQGNSA. The V and J ends lost 1 base and 2 bases respectively, with 6 bases between them. CDR3 sequence (DNA): TGTGCCAGCAGCTTAGGGCGTACCTACAATGAGCAGTTCTTC. Translated: CASSLGRTYNEQFF. Full variable domain (rest looked up from reference TRBV7-2 and TRBJ2-1): GAGVSQSPSNKVTEKGKDVELRCDPISGHTALYWYRQSLGQGLEFLIYFQGNSAPDKSGLPSDRFSAERTGGSVSTLTIQRTQQEDSAVYLCASSLGRTYNEQFFGPGTRLTVL.

This clonotype was recorded at least ten times. V is TRBV24-1 and J is TRBJ2-3; 12 bases line up with TRBD2. The CDR3 length is 17 residues. V dropped 4 bases and J dropped 2; count of bases not matched to a gene: 6. Germline CDR1 reads KGHDR; CDR2 reads SFDVKD. The CDR3 bases are TGTGCCACCAGTGACCCGGGACTAGCGGGTACCACAGATACGCAGTATTTT. It codes for CATSDPGLAGTTDTQYF.

This clonotype was observed at least ten times. The chain carries TRBV29-1 and TRBJ2-1, with 8 bases identical to TRBD2. Germline V gives CDR1 SQVTM, CDR2 ANQGSEA. V lost 7 bases and J lost 6; bases outside the gene matches: 8. The CDR3 covers 13 residues. CDR3 residues: CSAGTRITNEQFF. CDR3 bases: TGCAGCGCCGGGACTAGAATCACCAATGAGCAGTTCTTC.